Following are 5 T cell receptor beta chains from one sample sequenced in a study of blood T cells in healthy people across ages. Through a sample-barcoded 5' primer and a J-beta primer mix, a second PCR was run for about 6 to 11 cycles. TCRdb processed the 5' RACE reads anew with MiXCR; each CDR3 protein has one entry. The sample gives roughly 1.9 million distinct CDR3 sequences, 35% to 50% of which show up once; approximately 22% is in the top ten. Sequencing input: blood. These receptors all come from a human donor in good health.

The V call is TRBV19, the J call TRBJ2-7; 8 bases match TRBD1. V shed 6 bases and J 1 base; nucleotides not matched to a gene: 8. The CDR3 is made up of 15 amino acids. From germline, CDR1 is LNHDA and CDR2 SQIVND (reference sequence). The CDR3 here is CASSPLTGGSYEQYF. The CDR3 DNA is TGTGCCAGTAGCCCCCTAACAGGGGGTTCCTACGAGCAGTACTTC.

The rearrangement uses TRBV12-3 or TRBV12-4 and TRBJ1-4, with 9 bases fitting TRBD1. The V gene end was trimmed by 5 bases and the J gene end by 0 bases; junction bases not matched to a gene: 4. The CDR3 covers 16 residues. CDR3 residues: CASSVGQGATNEKLFF. CDR3 bases: TGTGCCAGCAGTGTGGGACAGGGTGCAACTAATGAAAAACTGTTTTTT.

The chain has TRBV19 and TRBJ1-5, with D unresolved. CDR1 and CDR2 (germline): LNHDA, SQIVND (reference sequence). CDR3 length: 14 residues. Trimming took off 1 base at V and 5 bases at J, with 9 bases between the two ends. In DNA form, the CDR3 reads TGTGCCAGTAGTATAGGCCAGTCTTATCAGCCCCAGCATTTT. It encodes CASSIGQSYQPQHF.

V usage is TRBV29-1 and J usage is TRBJ2-5; 9 nucleotides align to TRBD1. V was pared by 8 bases and J by 5 bases, with 18 bases of the junction left unmatched. Per germline, CDR1 SQVTM and CDR2 ANQGSEA. The CDR3 covers 16 residues. This CDR3 reads CSTIGSTQGAWETQYF. CDR3 nucleotide sequence: TGCAGCACCATTGGTTCGACACAGGGGGCATGGGAGACCCAGTACTTC.

The V gene is TRBV10-3, the J gene TRBJ2-5, with D hard to call. The CDR3 runs 13 residues. V was trimmed by 9 bases and J by 2 bases, leaving 13 bases between them. CDR1 is ENHRY and CDR2 is SYGVKD in the germline V gene. The CDR3 reads CAIKDSGQETQYF. CDR3 bases: TGTGCCATTAAAGACTCAGGACAAGAGACCCAGTACTTC.